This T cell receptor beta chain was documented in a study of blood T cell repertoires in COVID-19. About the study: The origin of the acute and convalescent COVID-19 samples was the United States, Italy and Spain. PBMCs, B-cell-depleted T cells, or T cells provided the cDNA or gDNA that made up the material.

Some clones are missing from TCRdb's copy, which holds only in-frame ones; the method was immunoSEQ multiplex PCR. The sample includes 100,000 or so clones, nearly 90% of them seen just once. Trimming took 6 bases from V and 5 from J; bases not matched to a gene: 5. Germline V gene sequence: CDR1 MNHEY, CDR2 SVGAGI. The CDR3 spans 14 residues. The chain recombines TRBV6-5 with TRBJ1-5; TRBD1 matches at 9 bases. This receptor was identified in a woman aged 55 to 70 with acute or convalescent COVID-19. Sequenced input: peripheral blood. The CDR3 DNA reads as TGTGCCAGCAGATCGGGACAGGGTTATCAGCCCCAGCATTTT. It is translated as CASRSGQGYQPQHF.